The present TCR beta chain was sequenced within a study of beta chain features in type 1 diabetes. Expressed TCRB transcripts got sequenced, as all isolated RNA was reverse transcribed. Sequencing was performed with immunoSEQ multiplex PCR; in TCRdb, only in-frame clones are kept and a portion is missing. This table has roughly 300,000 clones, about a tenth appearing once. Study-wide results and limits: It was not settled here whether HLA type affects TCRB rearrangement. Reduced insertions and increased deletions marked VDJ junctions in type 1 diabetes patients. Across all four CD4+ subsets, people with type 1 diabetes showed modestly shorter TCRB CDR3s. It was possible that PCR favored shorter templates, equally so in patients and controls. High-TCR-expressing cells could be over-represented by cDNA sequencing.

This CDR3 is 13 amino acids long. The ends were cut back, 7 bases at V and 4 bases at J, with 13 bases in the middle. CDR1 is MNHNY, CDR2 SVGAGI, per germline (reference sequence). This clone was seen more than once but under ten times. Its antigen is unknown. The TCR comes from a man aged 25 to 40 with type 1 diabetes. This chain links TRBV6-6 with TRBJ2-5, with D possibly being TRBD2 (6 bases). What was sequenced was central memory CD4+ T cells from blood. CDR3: CASNPAGLETQYF. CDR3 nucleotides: TGTGCCAGCAACCCCGCGGGGTTAGAGACCCAGTACTTC.